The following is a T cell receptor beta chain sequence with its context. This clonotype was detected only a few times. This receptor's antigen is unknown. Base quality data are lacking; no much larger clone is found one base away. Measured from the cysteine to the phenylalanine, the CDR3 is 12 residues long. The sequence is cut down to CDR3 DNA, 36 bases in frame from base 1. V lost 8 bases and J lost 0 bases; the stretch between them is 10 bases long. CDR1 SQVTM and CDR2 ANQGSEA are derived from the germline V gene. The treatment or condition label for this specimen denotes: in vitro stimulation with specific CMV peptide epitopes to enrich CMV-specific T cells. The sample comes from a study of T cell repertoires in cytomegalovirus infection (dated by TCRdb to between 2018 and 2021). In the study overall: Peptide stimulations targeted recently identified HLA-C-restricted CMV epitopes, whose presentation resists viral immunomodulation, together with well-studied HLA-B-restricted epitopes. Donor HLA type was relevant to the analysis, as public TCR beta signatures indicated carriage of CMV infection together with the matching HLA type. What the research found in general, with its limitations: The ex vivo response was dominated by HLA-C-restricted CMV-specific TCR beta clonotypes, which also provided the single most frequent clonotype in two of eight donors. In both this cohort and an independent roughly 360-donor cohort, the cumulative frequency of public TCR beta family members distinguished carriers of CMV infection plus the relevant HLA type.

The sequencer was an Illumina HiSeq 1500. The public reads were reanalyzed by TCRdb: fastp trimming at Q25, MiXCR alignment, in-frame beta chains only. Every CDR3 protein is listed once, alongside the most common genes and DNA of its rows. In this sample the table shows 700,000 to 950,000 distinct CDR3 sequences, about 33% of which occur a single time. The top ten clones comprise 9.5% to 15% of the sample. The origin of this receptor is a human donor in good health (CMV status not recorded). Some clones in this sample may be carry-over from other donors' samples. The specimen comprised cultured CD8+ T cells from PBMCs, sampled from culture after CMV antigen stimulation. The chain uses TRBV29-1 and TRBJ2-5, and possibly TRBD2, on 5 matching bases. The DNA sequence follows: TGCAGCTTCCTGGACTACCAAGAGACCCAGTACTTC. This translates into CSFLDYQETQYF.